Only a few counts were recorded for the clone carrying this TCR beta chain. Treatment specified: some 19 received Ad26.COV2.S at low or high dose, single or two shots; several received placebo; per-sample allocation not given. The study sampled participants on day 63 after the first vaccine or placebo injection. The data originate from a study of Ad26.COV2.S vaccination and SARS-CoV-2 variants. CDR3 size: 14 residues. Trimming took off 3 bases at V and 1 base at J, with 10 bases between the two ends. The germline CDR1 and CDR2 sequences are LNHDA and SQIVND (reference sequence). Clones were read by immunoSEQ multiplex PCR, and TCRdb kept only the in-frame ones, dropping some. The sample carries a few hundred thousand clones, roughly 84% recorded once.

The source was peripheral blood, collected in a trial of Ad26.COV2.S vaccine versus placebo. The sequence derives from a person aged 18 to 65 who received the Ad26.COV2.S COVID-19 vaccine or a placebo. The chain couples TRBV19 to TRBJ2-7; D gene ambiguous. In DNA, the CDR3 is TGTGCCAGTAGTATTGTCGGCAATTCCTACGAGCAGTACTTC. It codes for CASSIVGNSYEQYF. Full variable domain (remainder filled in from reference TRBV19 and TRBJ2-7): DGGITQSPKYLFRKEGQNVTLSCEQNLNHDAMYWYRQDPGQGLRLIYYSQIVNDFQKGDIAEGYSVSREKKESFPLTVTSAQKNPTAFYLCASSIVGNSYEQYFGPGTRLTVT.